The 12 T cell receptor beta chains in this list originate from one sample, sequenced in a study of T cell responses to AZD1222 COVID-19 vaccine. TCRdb's copy holds only in-frame clones and misses some; the assay was immunoSEQ multiplex PCR. The sample yields about 120,000 clones, roughly 90% seen once. This sample comprised peripheral blood, obtained on day 0 of AZD1222 vaccination. The receptors originated from an adult in good health.

The rearrangement joins TRBV6-2 or TRBV6-3 to TRBJ1-4; no clear D. The CDR3 sequence is 15 residues long. Per germline, CDR1 MNHEY and CDR2 SVGEGT. Deletions cut 6 bases from V and 7 bases from J, with 18 bases between. The chain's CDR3 is CASRPLQDYFEKLFF. The CDR3, as DNA: TGTGCCAGCAGGCCTCTTCAGGACTACTTTGAAAAACTGTTTTTT.

The chain uses TRBV29-1 and TRBJ1-2; TRBD1 matches 9 bases. This CDR3 region has 15 residues. With 5 bases clipped from V and 2 bases from J, the junction kept 9 bases outside the gene matches. The germline CDR1 and CDR2 sequences are SQVTM and ANQGSEA. CDR3 in amino acids: CSVFVTGGGNYGYTF. The CDR3 nucleotides read TGCAGCGTTTTTGTGACAGGGGGAGGAAACTATGGCTACACCTTC.

The V gene is TRBV10-1, the J gene TRBJ1-5; D is undetermined. The germline CDR1 and CDR2 sequences are WNHNN and SYGVQD (reference sequence). The V end was cut by 0 bases, the J end by 6 bases, with 6 bases between. This CDR3 spans 13 amino acids. DNA for the CDR3: TGCGCCAGCAGTGAGTCTTCGGGTCAGCCCCAGCATTTT. Protein product: CASSESSGQPQHF.

V and J are TRBV19 and TRBJ1-1, with a weak D call TRBD1 (5 bases). The V end lost 4 bases, the J end lost 1 base, and 7 bases lay between the germline ends. The CDR3 contains 13 residues. CDR1 and CDR2 (germline): LNHDA, SQIVND (reference sequence). Written as DNA, the CDR3 is TGTGCCAGTAGTAGACAGACGAACACTGAAGCTTTCTTT. It codes for CASSRQTNTEAFF.

The chain links TRBV2 to TRBJ1-1; maybe TRBD1 (5 bases). V was pared by 6 bases and J by 5 bases, with 13 bases between. This CDR3 is built from 13 residues. Looked up from germline, CDR1 is SNHLY and CDR2 is FYNNEI. CDR3 in amino acids: CASSERRVTEAFF. CDR3 DNA sequence: TGTGCCAGCAGCGAGCGCAGGGTTACTGAAGCTTTCTTT.

The chain is built from TRBV11-2 and TRBJ1-2; maybe TRBD1 (6 bases). Germline CDR1 reads SGHAT; CDR2 reads FQNNGV. The CDR3 sequence is 15 residues long. Trimming pared 4 bases from V and 2 bases from J, leaving 14 bases between. CDR3 nucleotide sequence: TGTGCCAGCAGCTCATTCCGACAGGAAAACTATGGCTACACCTTC. Protein sequence: CASSSFRQENYGYTF.

The gene calls are TRBV10-3 and TRBJ1-5; D is ambiguous. The germline gives CDR1 ENHRY, CDR2 SYGVKD. The CDR3 is made up of 14 amino acids. V was trimmed by 5 bases and J by 3 bases, leaving 11 bases between them. This CDR3 reads CAISTEGFNQPQHF. In DNA, the CDR3 is TGTGCCATCAGTACGGAAGGGTTCAATCAGCCCCAGCATTTT.

The chain uses TRBV9 and TRBJ1-2; D unclear. Germline-derived CDR1 and CDR2 are SGDLS and YYNGEE. The V and J ends lost 5 bases and 0 bases respectively, with 8 bases between them. The CDR3 runs 13 residues. The CDR3 nucleotides read TGTGCCAGCAGTGCAGACTCTAACTATGGCTACACCTTC. Translation gives CASSADSNYGYTF.

This clone appeared a few times. This chain uses TRBV19 with TRBJ1-2, with D unresolved. The CDR3 is made up of 11 amino acids. V was pared by 4 bases and J by 8 bases, with 8 bases between. The germline V gene encodes CDR1 LNHDA and CDR2 SQIVND (reference sequence). DNA for the CDR3: TGTGCCAGTAGTACCCTCGACGGCTACACCTTC. Translating it yields CASSTLDGYTF.

V gene TRBV4-2 combines with J gene TRBJ1-2; 7 positions match TRBD1. Trimming at V came to 3 bases and at J to 8 bases, leaving 9 bases not matched to a gene. The V gene's germline CDR1 is LGHNA and CDR2 YNFKEQ. The length of the CDR3 is 14 residues. The CDR3 spells CASSQFTGDTGYTF. The CDR3 DNA reads as TGTGCCAGCAGCCAGTTTACAGGGGACACCGGCTACACCTTC.

The V and J genes are TRBV11-2 and TRBJ1-3; D call uncertain. V was shortened by 5 bases and J by 0 bases, with 5 bases between the two germline ends. The CDR3 contains 13 residues. The germline gives CDR1 SGHAT, CDR2 FQNNGV. The CDR3 sequence: CASSPFSGNTIYF. The CDR3 DNA is TGTGCCAGCAGCCCGTTCTCTGGAAACACCATATATTTT.

V and J are TRBV7-2 and TRBJ2-7; D might be TRBD1 (5 bases). V was shortened by 1 base and J by 0 bases, with 10 bases between the two germline ends. This CDR3 comprises 15 residues. Germline V gene lookup returns CDR1 SGHTA and CDR2 FQGNSA. Written as DNA, the CDR3 is TGTGCCAGCAGCTTAGGTAGGGGCCCCTCCTACGAGCAGTACTTC. This gives the protein CASSLGRGPSYEQYF.